This T cell receptor (beta chain) is drawn from a study of T cells in women clearing cervical HPV infection. Study at large: Only a few women had HLA typing results available.

Produced via immunoSEQ multiplex PCR; TCRdb's table is partial and in-frame only. The sample data list about 39,000 clones. Dot-blot hybridization genotyped cervical HPV amplified with MY09/MY11 PCR. The CDR3 is 13 amino acids. Trimming stripped 4 bases from V and 0 bases from J, with 6 bases between. Whole-study findings and limits: Repertoire richness, not evenness, was significantly elevated in CIN3+ cases versus controls.

On this clone itself: The antigen is unknown. The read stops 3 residues short of the end of the CDR3; the missing end is completed from the germline J gene.

The sequencing input was blood buffy coat. The genes are TRBV23-1 and TRBJ2-5, with unresolved D. TRBV23-1 is an ORF, and what it does is uncertain. This receptor was obtained from a woman aged 18 to 75 with a cervical HPV16 infection that either progressed to CIN3+ or cleared (not recorded which). The covered CDR3 bases are TGCGCCAGCAGTCTTACGGACCAAGAGACC. Encoded protein: CASSLTDQET. In full, the CDR3 reads CASSLTDQETQYF.